These 12 T cell receptor beta chains were sequenced from one sample in a study of OX40 agonist ivuxolimab in advanced cancers. Generated by immunoSEQ multiplex PCR, the TCRdb table keeps only in-frame clones and is missing some. In the table there are about 50,000 clones, 70% to 85% of which are singletons. The sample was CD4+ or CD8+ T cells sorted from blood, taken in a trial of the OX40 agonist ivuxolimab. The receptors derive from an adult with an advanced solid tumor such as melanoma, head and neck, liver or kidney cancer.

This chain uses TRBV5-8 with TRBJ1-2; 8 positions match TRBD1. This CDR3 contains 14 residues. CDR1 is SGHTS, CDR2 YDEGEE, per germline. Germline trimming cut 3 bases from V and 4 bases from J; bases unmatched to any gene: 5. The CDR3 DNA reads as TGTGCCAGCAGCTACCGGGACAGGTCCTATGGCTACACCTTC. As protein: CASSYRDRSYGYTF. The full variable domain, with the rest looked up from reference TRBV5-8 and TRBJ1-2, is EAGVTQSPTHLIKTRGQQATLRCSPISGHTSVYWYQQALGLGLQFLLWYDEGEERNRGNFPPRFSGRQFPNYSSELNVNALELEDSALYLCASSYRDRSYGYTFGSGTRLTVV.

The chain combines TRBV6-4 with TRBJ1-1; D is unclear. Germline V gene data show CDR1 as MRHNA and CDR2 as SNTAGT. This CDR3 spans 13 amino acids. V lost 8 bases and J 5 bases, leaving 15 bases between the germline ends. The CDR3 sequence is CASATNRETEAFF. In DNA form, the CDR3 reads TGTGCCAGCGCAACCAACCGGGAGACTGAAGCTTTCTTT.

Note on this clone: In the same sample, other DNA sequences code for this CDR3. The chain links TRBV6-1 to TRBJ2-1; D is undetermined. Deletions cut 7 bases from V and 4 bases from J, with 14 bases between. The germline V gene has CDR1 MNHNS and CDR2 SASEGT. The length of the CDR3 is 14 residues. The CDR3 reads CASTGTSTYNEQFF. CDR3 coding DNA: TGTGCCAGCACCGGAACGTCAACATACAATGAGCAGTTCTTC.

V is TRBV11-3 and J is TRBJ1-3; 9 bases are a match to TRBD1. CDR3 size: 12 residues. Germline-derived CDR1 and CDR2 are SGHNT and YENEEA. Losses at the gene ends were 5 bases for V and 11 bases for J; bases not matched to a gene: 4. The CDR3 DNA reads as TGTGCCAGCAGCCCCCGGACAGGGGCCATATATTTT. Protein sequence: CASSPRTGAIYF.

In this sample, this clone turned up once. The chain employs TRBV4-3 and TRBJ1-1, with 8 bases that match TRBD1. This CDR3 is 17 amino acids long. V was pared by 4 bases and J by 1 base, with 11 bases of the junction left unmatched. Germline lookup yields CDR1 LGHNA and CDR2 YSLEER. DNA of the CDR3: TGCGCCAGCAGCCCGACAGGGGCGTTTGGGGAGAACACTGAAGCTTTCTTT. Translating gives CASSPTGAFGENTEAFF.

The chain links TRBV7-8 to TRBJ1-1, with D perhaps matching TRBD1 (6 bases). CDR3 length: 14 residues. Trimming stripped 5 bases from V and 1 base from J, with 11 bases between. Germline-derived CDR1 and CDR2 are SGHVS and FQNEAQ. The CDR3 DNA sequence: TGTGCCAGCAGCATTACAGGGCCGAACACTGAAGCTTTCTTT. As protein: CASSITGPNTEAFF.

The chain joins TRBV25-1 to TRBJ1-1; no reliable D call. The V and J ends lost 4 bases and 2 bases respectively, with 8 bases between them. Per germline, CDR1 MGHDK and CDR2 SYGVNS. The CDR3 spans 13 residues. This CDR3 reads CASSVTTNTEAFF. CDR3 DNA sequence: TGTGCCAGCAGTGTAACAACCAACACTGAAGCTTTCTTT. The variable domain in full, completed from reference TRBV25-1 and TRBJ1-1, reads EADIYQTPRYLVIGTGKKITLECSQTMGHDKMYWYQQDPGMELHLIHYSYGVNSTEKGDLSSESTVSRIRTEHFPLTLESARPSHTSQYLCASSVTTNTEAFFGQGTRLTVV.

The chain joins TRBV9 to TRBJ1-2; D is unclear. V lost 0 bases to trimming and J lost 3 bases, with 6 bases between them. Germline CDR1 is SGDLS and CDR2 is YYNGEE. This CDR3 spans 13 amino acids. The CDR3 DNA sequence: TGTGCCAGCAGCGTAGATGATTACTATGGCTACACCTTC. It yields the protein CASSVDDYYGYTF.

This rearrangement joins TRBV6-1 to TRBJ1-6; 7 bases map to TRBD1. With 6 bases clipped from V and 9 bases from J, the junction kept 5 bases outside the gene matches. The CDR3 is made up of 13 amino acids. The germline V gene encodes CDR1 MNHNS and CDR2 SASEGT. CDR3 coding DNA: TGTGCCAGCAGGGACAGGCTGGGTTCACCCCTCCACTTT. This gives the protein CASRDRLGSPLHF.

The chain uses TRBV14 and TRBJ2-5; TRBD2 might be the D (7 bases). This CDR3 has 15 amino acids. In germline, CDR1 is SGHDN, CDR2 FVKESK. The V end was cut by 4 bases, the J end by 5 bases, with 17 bases between. DNA for the CDR3: TGTGCCAGCAGCCCGAACTTGGGGGGGGCGGAGACCCAGTACTTC. Its translation is CASSPNLGGAETQYF.

Remarks on this clone: Within the sample, other DNA sequences also encode this same CDR3. This chain links TRBV2 with TRBJ2-5; no definite D call. This CDR3 spans 11 amino acids. Trimming removed 5 bases from V and 3 bases from J, with 4 bases in between. Germline V gene sequence: CDR1 SNHLY, CDR2 FYNNEI. In DNA form, the CDR3 reads TGTGCCAGCAGTCCGAAAGAGACCCAGTACTTC. Residues: CASSPKETQYF. The full variable domain, its missing parts supplied by reference TRBV2 and TRBJ2-5, is EPEVTQTPSHQVTQMGQEVILRCVPISNHLYFYWYRQILGQKVEFLVSFYNNEISEKSEIFDDQFSVERPDGSNFTLKIRSTKLEDSAMYFCASSPKETQYFGPGTRLLVL.

J is TRBJ2-2 and V is TRBV6-1; no clear D gene. CDR1 is MNHNS, CDR2 SASEGT, per germline. V lost 2 bases and J 6 bases, leaving 13 bases between the germline ends. The CDR3 extends over 15 amino acids. CDR3 in amino acids: CASSELPPPPGELFF. For the CDR3, the DNA is TGTGCCAGCAGTGAACTACCTCCCCCCCCCGGGGAGCTGTTTTTT.